This T cell receptor beta chain is drawn from a study of control samples from healthy donors and cancer patients (TCRdb year 2020). Of note for this clone: The antigen this receptor binds is unknown. No qualities accompany the bases; no much larger clone lies one base away.

Library preparation was by the immunoSEQ multiplex PCR assay. What TCRdb holds here is the immuneACCESS table cut down to in-frame rearrangements. Part of the clones is not present; checked against another copy, under half of the missing clones reflect an unresolved V gene, and the others are unexplained. The sample has 40,000 to 55,000 clones on record, approximately 70% of them singletons. The top ten hold approximately 17% of the sample. Sequenced input: formalin-fixed, paraffin-embedded tissue. The clonotype comes from a male donor with melanoma.

Here is the DNA: TGTGCCAGCAGCGACACCTGGTCTAGCGGGACTAGCACAGATACGCAGTATTTT. Its coded protein is CASSDTWSSGTSTDTQYF. The sequence is built from TRBV2 and TRBJ2-3, and 9 junctional nucleotides match TRBD2. The CDR3 numbers 18 residues from cysteine through phenylalanine. The retained sequence is limited to the CDR3, 54 bases, with the frame set at the first base. The V end gives up 6 bases and the J end 0 bases, leaving 13 bases in the junction not matched to a gene. From the germline V gene, CDR1 is SNHLY and CDR2 is FYNNEI.